This T cell receptor (beta chain) was recorded in a study of blood T cell repertoires in COVID-19. Study summary: Sites in the United States, Italy and Spain provided acute and convalescent COVID-19 samples. The cDNA or gDNA used as material had been derived from T cells, B-cell-depleted T cells, or PBMCs.

CDR3 length: 16 amino acids. V was pared by 0 bases and J by 3 bases, with 15 bases between. In germline, CDR1 is SNHLY, CDR2 FYNNEI. This clone was observed a few times. Original handling: For nucleated cells, counts were estimated from reference gene primer amplification. Clones were read by immunoSEQ multiplex PCR, and TCRdb kept only the in-frame ones, dropping some. The V and J calls and clone size come from that table; D and trimming were worked out from the DNA. The table lists 65,000 to 90,000 clones, roughly 80% of them singletons, with approximately 5% in the top ten. Sequences were obtained from peripheral blood. The TCR comes from an elderly woman with active or convalescent COVID-19. V and J are TRBV2 and TRBJ2-7; the D gene is possibly TRBD1 (5 bases). CDR3 DNA: TGTGCCAGCAGTGAAGCGCTTCAGGGATCCCTCTACGAGCAGTACTTC. Translating gives CASSEALQGSLYEQYF.